Listed here are 27 T cell receptor beta chains from one sample, sequenced in a study of blood T cell repertoires in COVID-19. Data came from immunoSEQ multiplex PCR; TCRdb stores just in-frame clones and leaves some out. The sample shows some 97,000 clones, about 80% of them seen only once. Sequences were obtained from peripheral blood. These receptor sequences come from a woman between 65 and 79 years old with acute or convalescent COVID-19.

The chain is built from TRBV11-2 and TRBJ1-6; D is uncertain. Trimming removed 1 base from V and 3 bases from J, with 10 bases in between. Germline CDR1 SGHAT, CDR2 FQNNGV. The CDR3 sequence is 16 residues long. CDR3 amino acids: CASSLAAGSYNSPLHF. DNA for the CDR3: TGTGCCAGCAGCTTAGCGGCAGGAAGCTATAATTCACCCCTCCACTTT.

The chain carries TRBV9 and TRBJ1-3; D is perhaps TRBD1 (6 bases). V shed 4 bases and J shed 0 bases, with 17 bases lying between them. Germline CDR1 SGDLS, CDR2 YYNGEE. CDR3 length: 17 amino acids. The CDR3 coding sequence is TGTGCCAGCAGCCCCAGGGGCGGCGGAAACTCTGGAAACACCATATATTTT. As protein: CASSPRGGGNSGNTIYF.

This clone turned up a few times. The chain's CDR3 is CASSRQVSGNTIYF. The CDR3, as DNA: TGTGCCAGCAGTAGACAGGTCTCTGGAAACACCATATATTTT. This sequence joins TRBV28 and TRBJ1-3; weak D call: TRBD1 (6 bases). Per the germline V gene, CDR1 is MDHEN and CDR2 is SYDVKM. The CDR3 has 14 amino acids. Trimming cost V 5 bases and J 0 bases, with 8 bases left between them.

This chain uses TRBV9 with TRBJ1-6; D is undetermined. The V gene's germline CDR1 is SGDLS and CDR2 YYNGEE. Trimming took off 3 bases at V and 0 bases at J, with 7 bases between the two ends. The CDR3 runs 15 residues. The CDR3 sequence: CASSGEGSYNSPLHF. The CDR3 coding sequence is TGTGCCAGCAGCGGGGAGGGCTCCTATAATTCACCCCTCCACTTT. Filled out from reference TRBV9 and TRBJ1-6, the complete variable domain reads DSGVTQTPKHLITATGQRVTLRCSPRSGDLSVYWYQQSLDQGLQFLIQYYNGEERAKGNILERFSAQQFPDLHSELNLSSLELGDSALYFCASSGEGSYNSPLHFGNGTRLTVT.

The rearrangement links TRBV5-1 to TRBJ2-2; TRBD2 agrees at 8 bases. CDR1 and CDR2 from the germline V gene are SGHRS and YFSETQ. The CDR3 consists of 15 residues. Unmatched junction bases numbered 7, after V lost 7 bases and J lost 2 bases. The CDR3 loop is CASGSGGANTGELFF. The CDR3 region has the DNA TGCGCCAGCGGCTCCGGGGGGGCAAACACCGGGGAGCTGTTTTTT.

This clone appeared once. The V call is TRBV19, the J call TRBJ1-1; 9 positions match TRBD1. The ends lost 1 base at V and 11 bases at J; junction bases unmatched: 5. CDR3 length equals 13 residues. CDR1 and CDR2 (germline): LNHDA, SQIVND (reference sequence). CDR3 in amino acids: CASSIARTGDAFF. CDR3 bases: TGTGCCAGTAGTATAGCCCGGACAGGGGATGCTTTCTTT.

This sequence joins TRBV11-3 and TRBJ1-6; D is unclear. V was trimmed by 2 bases and J by 7 bases, leaving 6 bases between them. The germline CDR1 and CDR2 sequences are SGHNT and YENEEA. This CDR3 is 13 amino acids long. CDR3 sequence (DNA): TGTGCCAGCAGCTTACACCAGAATTCACCCCTCCACTTT. It translates to CASSLHQNSPLHF.

This chain links TRBV9 with TRBJ1-3; D is perhaps TRBD1 (6 bases). Germline loops: CDR1 SGDLS, CDR2 YYNGEE. CDR3 length equals 17 residues. Trimming pared 0 bases from V and 4 bases from J, leaving 17 bases between. The CDR3 is CASSVGGRRGSGNTIYF. The CDR3 DNA sequence: TGTGCCAGCAGCGTAGGGGGGCGAAGAGGGTCCGGAAACACCATATATTTT.

The CDR3 reads CASSLDGGVGGYTF. CDR3 in DNA: TGCGCCAGCAGCTTGGATGGGGGCGTTGGTGGCTACACCTTC. The genes are TRBV5-1 and TRBJ1-2, with D possibly TRBD1 on 6 matching bases. Germline V lookup: CDR1 SGHRS, CDR2 YFSETQ. The CDR3 loop spans 14 amino acids. Trimming took 0 bases from V and 7 from J, leaving 13 bases between them.

This chain connects TRBV5-1 to TRBJ1-4, with 8 positions matching TRBD1. J lost 10 bases, V lost 4 bases, and 9 bases had no gene match. Per germline, CDR1 SGHRS and CDR2 YFSETQ. This CDR3 has 14 amino acids. This CDR3 reads CASSPETGVGKLFF. Written as DNA, the CDR3 is TGCGCCAGCAGCCCTGAGACAGGGGTGGGAAAACTGTTTTTT.

The CDR3 DNA reads TGTGCCAGCAGCTCAGGGGGGACTAGCGGGGAGCAGTTCTTC. It is translated as CASSSGGTSGEQFF. The chain carries TRBV7-2 and TRBJ2-1; 12 bases line up with TRBD2. The CDR3 consists of 14 residues. V lost 4 bases, J lost 10 bases, and 5 bases stayed unmatched. Looked up from germline, CDR1 is SGHTA and CDR2 is FQGNSA.

The rearrangement links TRBV25-1 to TRBJ1-1; 7 nucleotides align to TRBD1. The CDR3 has 14 residues. Unmatched junction bases numbered 7, after V lost 3 bases and J lost 6 bases. Germline CDR1 reads MGHDK; CDR2 reads SYGVNS. The CDR3 coding sequence is TGTGCCAGCAGTGACACCGACAGGGTCCCTGAAGCTTTCTTT. Translated, it gives CASSDTDRVPEAFF.

The chain employs TRBV18 and TRBJ1-5; 7 bases map to TRBD1. Losses at the gene ends were 2 bases for V and 7 bases for J; bases not matched to a gene: 11. This CDR3 contains 16 residues. Germline V gene sequence: CDR1 KGHSH, CDR2 LQKENI. The CDR3 coding sequence is TGTGCCAGCTCACCATCTCTGAACAGGGGCAGCCAGCCCCAGCATTTT. Its protein product is CASSPSLNRGSQPQHF.

The chain has TRBV19 and TRBJ2-5; TRBD2 matches at 10 bases. Looked up from germline, CDR1 is LNHDA and CDR2 is SQIVND (reference sequence). The CDR3 length is 14 residues. After removal of 2 bases from V and 5 bases from J, the junction contained 2 bases not matched to a gene. CDR3 sequence reads: CASSILAGEETQYF. Here the CDR3 DNA reads TGTGCCAGTAGTATACTAGCGGGAGAGGAGACCCAGTACTTC.

The table lists this clone with a count of one. This chain connects TRBV3-1 (or the pseudogene TRBV3-2) to TRBJ1-2; D is unclear. Deletions cut 7 bases from V and 0 bases from J, with 15 bases between. There are 15 residues in the CDR3. Per germline, CDR1 LGHDT and CDR2 YNNKEL (reference sequence). CDR3 sequence: CASTTEGSPNYGYTF. The CDR3 DNA sequence: TGTGCCAGCACCACGGAGGGCAGCCCTAACTATGGCTACACCTTC.

The rearrangement joins TRBV19 to TRBJ1-4; D is uncertain. The V and J ends lost 1 base and 8 bases respectively, with 5 bases between them. The CDR3 contains 12 residues. The germline V gene encodes CDR1 LNHDA and CDR2 SQIVND (reference sequence). This CDR3 reads CASSIAQEKLFF. CDR3 bases: TGTGCCAGTAGTATAGCTCAGGAAAAACTGTTTTTT.

J is TRBJ2-5 and V is TRBV12-5; 10 bases fit TRBD1. Per germline, CDR1 LGHNT and CDR2 FRNRAP. This CDR3 region has 16 residues. After removal of 1 base from V and 4 bases from J, the junction contained 6 bases not matched to a gene. For the CDR3, the DNA is TGTGCTAGTGGTTTGGGTCGACAGGGGGCGGGAGAGACCCAGTACTTC. Encoded protein: CASGLGRQGAGETQYF.

The V gene is TRBV6-1, the J gene TRBJ1-1; 7 nucleotides agree with TRBD1. CDR3 length equals 15 residues. CDR1 is MNHNS and CDR2 is SASEGT in the germline V gene. The ends lost 6 bases at V and 1 base at J; junction bases unmatched: 8. CDR3 coding DNA: TGTGCCAGCAGAAGGGGGCGCGGAGAGAACACTGAAGCTTTCTTT. Its protein is CASRRGRGENTEAFF.

This sequence joins TRBV5-1 and TRBJ1-1, with D uncertain. This CDR3 comprises 11 residues. The V gene lost 5 bases and the J gene lost 2 bases, with 4 bases spanning the gap. Germline CDR1 reads SGHRS; CDR2 reads YFSETQ. The CDR3 nucleotides read TGCGCCAGCAGGTCTAACACTGAAGCTTTCTTT. Translation: CASRSNTEAFF.

This chain connects TRBV6-5 to TRBJ2-7, with 8 bases matching TRBD1. V lost 0 bases, J lost 3 bases, and 4 bases stayed unmatched. Germline CDR1 MNHEY, CDR2 SVGAGI. The CDR3 is 15 residues long. CDR3 nucleotides: TGTGCCAGCAGTTACTCGAGTGGACAGGGCTACGAGCAGTACGTC. Protein: CASSYSSGQGYEQYV.

The chain is built from TRBV5-6 and TRBJ1-6; unclear D gene. The CDR3 is 16 amino acids. V dropped 3 bases and J dropped 0 bases, with 10 bases sitting between them. Germline-derived CDR1 and CDR2 are SGHDT and YYEEEE. This chain's CDR3 is CASSSPASSYNSPLHF. The CDR3 nucleotides are TGTGCCAGCAGCTCACCAGCGAGCTCCTATAATTCACCCCTCCACTTT.

The J gene is TRBJ1-1, the V gene TRBV6-5, with 7 nucleotides matching TRBD1. V gave up 6 bases and J gave up 4 bases; unmatched junction bases: 2. The length of the CDR3 is 12 residues. Germline V CDR1 and CDR2: MNHEY, SVGAGI. The CDR3 DNA reads TGTGCCAGCAGCCGGACAGGCACTGAAGCTTTCTTT. It codes for CASSRTGTEAFF.

The rearrangement links TRBV3-1 (or the pseudogene TRBV3-2) to TRBJ2-7; D remains ambiguous. Trimming pared 4 bases from V and 2 bases from J, leaving 15 bases between. In germline, CDR1 is LGHDT, CDR2 YNNKEL (reference sequence). The CDR3 covers 15 residues. The CDR3 region has the DNA TGTGCCAGCAGCCTTTCAGGTGACATAGCCTACGAGCAGTACTTC. Translation gives CASSLSGDIAYEQYF.

The J gene is TRBJ1-5, the V gene TRBV16; 8 nucleotides line up with TRBD1. V was pared by 6 bases and J by 7 bases, with 11 bases of the junction left unmatched. The CDR3 is made up of 15 amino acids. Germline V gives CDR1 KGHSY, CDR2 FQNENV. The CDR3 here is CASSHGTGGRQPQHF. The CDR3 DNA is TGTGCCAGCAGTCATGGCACAGGGGGAAGACAGCCCCAGCATTTT.

About this clone: This may come from a read error, since a much larger clone is one base off. The chain is built from TRBV5-1 and TRBJ1-1; 7 nucleotides align to TRBD1. Germline V gives CDR1 SGHRS, CDR2 YFSETQ. V lost 4 bases to trimming and J lost 1 base; unmatched junction nucleotides: 1. CDR3 length: 13 residues. The CDR3 region is CASSGTANTEAFF. Here the CDR3 DNA reads TGCGCCAGCAGCGGGACAGCGAACACTGAAGCTTTCTTT.

The chain recombines TRBV5-1 with TRBJ1-4, with TRBD1 as a possible D gene (5 bases). The CDR3 covers 14 residues. V lost 3 bases and J lost 5, with 11 bases in between. Germline V gene lookup returns CDR1 SGHRS and CDR2 YFSETQ. The CDR3 region has the DNA TGCGCCAGCAGCTGGGACGGGGGGAATGAAAAACTGTTTTTT. This codes for CASSWDGGNEKLFF.

This clone has a single count. The genes are TRBV10-3 and TRBJ2-4; a weak D match, TRBD2 (6 bases). This CDR3 has 12 residues. The V gene lost 8 bases and the J gene lost 8 bases, with 13 bases spanning the gap. Germline V gives CDR1 ENHRY, CDR2 SYGVKD. For the CDR3, the DNA is TGTGCCATCCGTACGGAGGGCGACATTCAGTACTTC. This encodes CAIRTEGDIQYF.